The sequence of this TCR beta chain was determined in a study of chemoradiotherapy in HPV16-positive cancers. Whole-study context: Candidate HPV-specific T-cell clones and common TCR motifs came from functional assays in a couple of HPV16-positive patients. Regarding the study as a whole: The functional HPV-specific definition rests on just a couple of HPV16-positive patients. Better recurrence-free survival went with HPV-responsive T-cell expansion in HPV16-positive patients. During treatment, candidate HPV-specific clones and E7-related motifs expanded in tumor.

This table comes from immunoSEQ multiplex PCR, and its TCRdb copy is limited to in-frame clones, with some not included. The table has around 62,000 clones, almost 90% seen once. With 2 bases removed from V and 2 bases from J, the gap between germline ends came to 15 bases. CDR1 and CDR2 (germline): SGHRS, YFSETQ. The CDR3 length is 16 residues. This clone was seen only once. Antigen specificity is unknown. The receptor was isolated from a human donor with HPV-associated anogenital cancer. The chain couples TRBV5-1 to TRBJ2-3; possibly TRBD2 for D (6 bases). The specimen comprised blood, sampled from a patient who underwent chemoradiotherapy. The CDR3 DNA is TGCGCCAGCAGCTTCCCCAGCGCGGGGCCCACAGATACGCAGTATTTT. Protein sequence: CASSFPSAGPTDTQYF.